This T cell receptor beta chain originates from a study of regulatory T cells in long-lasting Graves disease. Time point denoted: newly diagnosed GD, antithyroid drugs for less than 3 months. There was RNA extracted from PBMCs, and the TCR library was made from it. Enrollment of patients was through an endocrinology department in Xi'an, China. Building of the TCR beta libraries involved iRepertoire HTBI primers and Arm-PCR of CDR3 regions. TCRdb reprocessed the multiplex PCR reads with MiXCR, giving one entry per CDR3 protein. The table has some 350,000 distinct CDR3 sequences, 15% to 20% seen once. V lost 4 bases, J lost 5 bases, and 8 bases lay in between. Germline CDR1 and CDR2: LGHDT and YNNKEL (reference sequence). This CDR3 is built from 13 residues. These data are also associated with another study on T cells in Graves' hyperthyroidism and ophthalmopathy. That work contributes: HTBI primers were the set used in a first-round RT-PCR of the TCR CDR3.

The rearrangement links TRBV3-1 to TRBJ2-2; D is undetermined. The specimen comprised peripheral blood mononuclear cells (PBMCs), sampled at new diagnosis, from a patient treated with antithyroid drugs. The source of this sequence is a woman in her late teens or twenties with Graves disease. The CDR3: CASSPLTTGELFF. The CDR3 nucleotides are TGTGCCAGCAGCCCGCTAACTACCGGGGAGCTGTTTTTT.